Below, 7 T cell receptor beta chains from the same sample are listed, as sequenced in a study of shared clonotypes between healthy human individuals. Sequencing was performed with immunoSEQ multiplex PCR; in TCRdb, only in-frame clones are kept and a portion is missing. This table holds some 2,500,000 clones, around 92% found once. Input material: naive CD4+ T cells from PBMCs. Indicated subset: CD45RA+ positively selected. The origin of the receptors is a man aged 18 to 29 in good health. Some clones in this sample may be carry-over from other donors' samples.

The J gene is TRBJ2-1, the V gene TRBV28; D gene ambiguous. CDR3 size: 16 residues. Germline CDR1 and CDR2: MDHEN and SYDVKM. Between the trimmed V and J ends, which lost 6 bases and 0 bases, there was a span of 15 bases. CDR3 DNA: TGTGCCAGCAGCCATTTCGGAAGTAGCTCCTACAATGAGCAGTTCTTC. Translation gives CASSHFGSSSYNEQFF.

V usage is TRBV7-9 and J usage is TRBJ2-7; the D gene is possibly TRBD2 (7 bases). The CDR3 is made up of 15 amino acids. V lost 5 bases and J lost 5, with 19 bases in between. Germline CDR1 is SEHNR and CDR2 is FQNEAQ (reference sequence). The CDR3 DNA reads TGTGCCAGCAGCCACGGGGGGCAGGGTTGGAACGAGCAGTACTTC. Its translation is CASSHGGQGWNEQYF.

This clone came up once. The junction departs from germline at one end; a sequencing error may be responsible. J is TRBJ2-5 and V is TRBV11-2; D gene ambiguous. Germline CDR1 is SGHAT and CDR2 is FQNNGV. The CDR3 loop spans 13 amino acids. The CDR3 loop reads CASSNQYEDTQYF. The CDR3 coding sequence is TGTGCCAGCAGCAACCAATATGAAGATACCCAGTACTTC.

This chain links TRBV6-1 with TRBJ2-5; D is tentatively TRBD1 or TRBD2 (5 bases each). Germline CDR1 reads MNHNS; CDR2 reads SASEGT. CDR3 size: 16 residues. The germline V and J ends were trimmed by 4 bases and 2 bases, with 17 bases remaining between them. CDR3 nucleotides: TGTGCCAGCAGTGTAAATGGGGGACGAATACAAGAGACCCAGTACTTC. This translates into CASSVNGGRIQETQYF.

This clone is a singleton in its sample. This sequence joins TRBV15 and TRBJ2-3, with D possibly being TRBD1 (6 bases). CDR3 length: 17 amino acids. Per germline, CDR1 LNHNV and CDR2 YYDKDF (reference sequence). V was clipped by 0 bases and J by 3 bases, with 16 bases between them. Here the CDR3 reads CATSRDRGRGATDTQYF. CDR3 DNA: TGTGCCACCAGCAGAGATCGTGGCAGGGGCGCGACAGATACGCAGTATTTT.

The chain links TRBV5-1 to TRBJ1-1; TRBD1 might be the D (6 bases). This CDR3 spans 17 amino acids. Germline V gene lookup returns CDR1 SGHRS and CDR2 YFSETQ. The V gene lost 4 bases and the J gene lost 5 bases, with 24 bases spanning the gap. CDR3: CASSPTLQSGGWTEAFF. For the CDR3, the DNA is TGCGCCAGCAGCCCAACACTTCAGAGTGGGGGCTGGACTGAAGCTTTCTTT.

Comment on this clone: Distinct nucleotide sequences in the sample also encode this CDR3. The rearrangement joins TRBV9 to TRBJ2-3; possibly TRBD2 for D (5 bases). V gave up 2 bases and J gave up 0 bases, with 7 bases separating them. Germline assignment: CDR1 SGDLS and CDR2 YYNGEE. This CDR3 spans 14 amino acids. CDR3 region: CASSVRASTDTQYF. DNA of the CDR3: TGTGCCAGCAGCGTGCGGGCTAGCACAGATACGCAGTATTTT.